The 23 T cell receptor beta chains below all came from one sample that was sequenced in a study of shared clonotypes between healthy human individuals. Here immunoSEQ multiplex PCR was the method, and the copy in TCRdb shows in-frame clones only, minus some. The sample carries about 1.1 million clones, around 82% recorded once. The sequencing input was memory CD4+ T cells from PBMCs. Stated subset: CD45RA-negative fraction. These receptors came from a man between 18 and 29 years old in good health. Some clones in this sample may be carry-over from other donors' samples.

A few counts support this clone. The V gene is TRBV7-2, the J gene TRBJ1-2; tentatively, D is TRBD1 (5 bases). Per germline, CDR1 SGHTA and CDR2 FQGNSA. The CDR3 has 15 amino acids. The V gene lost 6 bases and the J gene lost 4 bases, with 18 bases spanning the gap. As DNA, the CDR3 is TGTGCCAGCAGGCCTAGTGGGCAGGGTGTCTATGGCTACACCTTC. Its protein product is CASRPSGQGVYGYTF.

This clone came up a few times. The chain links TRBV6-6 to TRBJ1-2; D not resolved. This CDR3 contains 13 residues. The germline V gene has CDR1 MNHNY and CDR2 SVGAGI (reference sequence). V lost 5 bases and J lost 0, with 7 bases in between. In DNA form, the CDR3 reads TGTGCCAGCAGTGACGGGACTAACTATGGCTACACCTTC. It encodes CASSDGTNYGYTF.

The chain is built from TRBV28 and TRBJ1-1; no definite D call. Trimming removed 1 base at V and 2 bases at J, with 14 bases between. The CDR3 loop spans 16 amino acids. The V gene's germline CDR1 is MDHEN and CDR2 SYDVKM. The CDR3 reads CASSLLVGVGNTEAFF. The CDR3 DNA reads TGTGCCAGCAGTTTATTGGTCGGGGTTGGAAACACTGAAGCTTTCTTT.

The V gene is TRBV10-2, the J gene TRBJ2-3; D gene unclear. CDR1 is WSHSY, CDR2 SAAADI, per germline. The ends were cut back, 10 bases at V and 4 bases at J, with 21 bases in the middle. This CDR3 has 15 residues. The CDR3 sequence: CATWAGRLLADTQYF. The CDR3, as DNA: TGCGCCACTTGGGCTGGCCGCCTTCTGGCAGATACGCAGTATTTT.

This rearrangement joins TRBV28 to TRBJ2-5; D unclear. This CDR3 has 16 residues. V was trimmed by 3 bases and J by 9 bases, leaving 23 bases between them. Germline loops: CDR1 MDHEN, CDR2 SYDVKM. In DNA, the CDR3 is TGTGCCAGCAGTTTTATTTTTTCGGGCCGGCCCGAGGCCCAGTACTTC. Its protein product is CASSFIFSGRPEAQYF.

The genes are TRBV19 and TRBJ2-2; no firm D call. Germline CDR1 is LNHDA and CDR2 is SQIVND (reference sequence). Deletions cut 5 bases from V and 2 bases from J, with 12 bases between. The CDR3 extends over 15 amino acids. CDR3: CASSFGRINTGELFF. The CDR3 nucleotides are TGTGCCAGTAGTTTCGGCAGAATTAACACCGGGGAGCTGTTTTTT.

This clone came up once. CDR3 sequence (DNA): TGTGCCAGCAGTTACTCAGACGGGGTAGGAGCTTTCTTT. As protein: CASSYSDGVGAFF. V gene TRBV6-5 combines with J gene TRBJ1-1; D gene uncertain. Germline V gene sequence: CDR1 MNHEY, CDR2 SVGAGI. V shed 0 bases and J shed 10 bases, with 12 bases lying between them. The CDR3 totals 13 residues.

This clone has just one count. The V gene is TRBV7-3, the J gene TRBJ1-1; 8 bases map to TRBD1. From germline, CDR1 is SGHTA and CDR2 FQGTGA. The CDR3 is 13 amino acids. The junction had 6 bases not matched to a gene; V was cut back by 3 bases and J by 9 bases. The CDR3 coding sequence is TGTGCCAGCAGCTTGACATGGACAGGGAAAGCTTTCTTT. Translation: CASSLTWTGKAFF.

The rearrangement joins TRBV28 to TRBJ1-3; D is uncertain. Germline CDR1 reads MDHEN; CDR2 reads SYDVKM. The CDR3 is 16 amino acids. V was trimmed by 3 bases and J by 0 bases, leaving 12 bases between them. The CDR3 DNA sequence: TGTGCCAGCAGTTTGGTCCCCCCGAGCTCTGGAAACACCATATATTTT. Protein product: CASSLVPPSSGNTIYF.

The rearrangement links TRBV7-2 to TRBJ1-5; TRBD1 agrees at 7 bases. The CDR3 sequence is 14 residues long. Trimming took 4 bases from V and 6 from J; bases not matched to a gene: 6. Germline CDR1 is SGHTA and CDR2 is FQGNSA. The CDR3 sequence is CASSSRQGFQPQHF. The CDR3 DNA is TGTGCCAGCAGCTCAAGACAGGGTTTTCAGCCCCAGCATTTT.

This clone was seen just once. The CDR3 sequence: CASSFFWSKSSYNEQFF. In nucleotides, the CDR3 is TGTGCCAGCAGCTTCTTCTGGAGCAAAAGCTCCTACAATGAGCAGTTCTTC. The chain combines TRBV5-6 with TRBJ2-1; D is ambiguous. CDR1 and CDR2 from the germline V gene are SGHDT and YYEEEE. This CDR3 has 17 residues. Deletions cut 2 bases from V and 0 bases from J, with 15 bases between.

The chain carries TRBV27 and TRBJ2-3; 8 bases fit TRBD2. The junction had 5 bases not matched to a gene; V was cut back by 5 bases and J by 4 bases. Germline V CDR1 and CDR2: MNHEY, SMNVEV (reference sequence). The CDR3 covers 14 residues. CDR3 bases: TGTGCCAGCAGTCCCAGGACTAGCCCAGATACGCAGTATTTT. It encodes CASSPRTSPDTQYF.

The CDR3 reads CASSLGGRSEQYF. The CDR3 coding sequence is TGTGCCAGCAGCTTAGGCGGGCGAAGCGAGCAGTACTTC. The rearrangement uses TRBV7-3 and TRBJ2-7, with TRBD2 as a possible D gene (5 bases). Trimming shortened V by 2 bases and J by 6 bases, and 11 bases separated the two germline ends. The CDR3 loop spans 13 amino acids. CDR1 and CDR2 (germline): SGHTA, FQGTGA. Looking up the rest from reference TRBV7-3 and TRBJ2-7 gives the full variable domain: GAGVSQTPSNKVTEKGKYVELRCDPISGHTALYWYRQSLGQGPEFLIYFQGTGAADDSGLPNDRFFAVRPEGSVSTLKIQRTERGDSAVYLCASSLGGRSEQYFGPGTRLTVT.

V gene TRBV9 combines with J gene TRBJ2-2; D is ambiguous. CDR1 is SGDLS, CDR2 YYNGEE, per germline. Trimming shortened V by 0 bases and J by 7 bases, and 13 bases separated the two germline ends. The CDR3 has 15 amino acids. The CDR3 region has the DNA TGTGCCAGCAGCGTAGGATCCGTGGGCGACGGGGAGCTGTTTTTT. This translates into CASSVGSVGDGELFF.

The gene calls are TRBV6-1 and TRBJ1-2, with 7 bases fitting TRBD1. There are 15 residues in the CDR3. After removal of 3 bases from V and 1 base from J, the junction contained 5 bases not matched to a gene. CDR1 MNHNS and CDR2 SASEGT come from the germline V gene. The CDR3 protein is CASSDGTVGNYGYTF. CDR3 bases: TGTGCCAGCAGTGATGGGACAGTAGGTAACTATGGCTACACCTTC.

The chain uses TRBV5-4 and TRBJ2-3, with 10 bases fitting TRBD2. The V and J ends lost 0 bases and 2 bases, in that order; junction bases with no gene match: 9. From germline, CDR1 is SGHNT and CDR2 YYREEE (reference sequence). The length of the CDR3 is 18 residues. Here the CDR3 reads CASSLGSGRAGHTDTQYF. CDR3 DNA sequence: TGTGCCAGCAGCTTGGGAAGCGGGAGGGCCGGTCACACAGATACGCAGTATTTT. Filled out from reference TRBV5-4 and TRBJ2-3, the complete variable domain reads ETGVTQSPTHLIKTRGQQVTLRCSSQSGHNTVSWYQQALGQGPQFIFQYYREEENGRGNFPPRFSGLQFPNYSSELNVNALELDDSALYLCASSLGSGRAGHTDTQYFGPGTRLTVL.

The chain combines TRBV5-1 with TRBJ2-4, with D unresolved. CDR1 is SGHRS and CDR2 is YFSETQ in the germline V gene. This CDR3 contains 15 residues. Trimming removed 1 base at V and 5 bases at J, with 13 bases between. The chain's CDR3 is CASSLTVSGQNIQYF. CDR3 coding DNA: TGCGCCAGCAGCTTGACCGTATCAGGTCAAAACATTCAGTACTTC.

The chain employs TRBV11-2 and TRBJ2-5; 13 positions match TRBD2. The CDR3 is 15 amino acids. CDR1 and CDR2 from the germline V gene are SGHAT and FQNNGV. V trimming: 4 bases; J trimming: 4 bases; junction bases outside the gene matches: 3. CDR3 coding DNA: TGTGCCAGCAGCTACGGGACTAGCGGGGCAGAGACCCAGTACTTC. Protein sequence: CASSYGTSGAETQYF.

The chain couples TRBV5-1 to TRBJ1-1; maybe TRBD1 (6 bases). The CDR3 sequence is 13 residues long. Germline V gene data show CDR1 as SGHRS and CDR2 as YFSETQ. The ends were cut back, 1 base at V and 6 bases at J, with 10 bases in the middle. The CDR3 DNA sequence: TGCGCCAGCAGCTTGCAGGGGCGGGCTGAAGCTTTCTTT. Translating it yields CASSLQGRAEAFF.

The J gene is TRBJ2-3, the V gene TRBV5-1; TRBD2 matches 8 bases. J gave up 7 bases and V 4 bases, and 8 bases lay outside the gene matches. CDR3 length: 14 amino acids. Looked up from germline, CDR1 is SGHRS and CDR2 is YFSETQ. The CDR3 loop reads CASSEGTSMYTQYF. The CDR3 nucleotides are TGCGCCAGCAGCGAAGGGACTAGTATGTATACGCAGTATTTT.

The chain carries TRBV27 and TRBJ2-7; D is perhaps TRBD2 (5 bases). V lost 4 bases and J lost 5, with 21 bases in between. This CDR3 is built from 16 residues. CDR1 and CDR2 from the germline V gene are MNHEY and SMNVEV (reference sequence). The DNA of the CDR3 is TGTGCCAGCAGTTCGTTGGTCGGGATCGGGTCCCACGAGCAGTACTTC. Protein sequence: CASSSLVGIGSHEQYF.

Turning to this clone: This same CDR3 is encoded by further DNA sequences in the sample. The chain is built from TRBV2 and TRBJ1-5; no definite D call. This CDR3 is 15 amino acids long. V lost 4 bases and J 0 bases, leaving 10 bases between the germline ends. Germline CDR1 SNHLY, CDR2 FYNNEI. The CDR3 here is CASSVGGYSNQPQHF. DNA for the CDR3: TGTGCCAGCAGTGTCGGAGGGTATAGCAATCAGCCCCAGCATTTT.

J is TRBJ1-5 and V is TRBV4-2; D remains ambiguous. The CDR3 has 17 residues. The germline V gene has CDR1 LGHNA and CDR2 YNFKEQ. Trimming stripped 1 base from V and 3 bases from J, with 16 bases between. CDR3 coding DNA: TGTGCCAGCAGCCAAGCCATGACAACGGTAGTCAATCAGCCCCAGCATTTT. Its translation is CASSQAMTTVVNQPQHF.